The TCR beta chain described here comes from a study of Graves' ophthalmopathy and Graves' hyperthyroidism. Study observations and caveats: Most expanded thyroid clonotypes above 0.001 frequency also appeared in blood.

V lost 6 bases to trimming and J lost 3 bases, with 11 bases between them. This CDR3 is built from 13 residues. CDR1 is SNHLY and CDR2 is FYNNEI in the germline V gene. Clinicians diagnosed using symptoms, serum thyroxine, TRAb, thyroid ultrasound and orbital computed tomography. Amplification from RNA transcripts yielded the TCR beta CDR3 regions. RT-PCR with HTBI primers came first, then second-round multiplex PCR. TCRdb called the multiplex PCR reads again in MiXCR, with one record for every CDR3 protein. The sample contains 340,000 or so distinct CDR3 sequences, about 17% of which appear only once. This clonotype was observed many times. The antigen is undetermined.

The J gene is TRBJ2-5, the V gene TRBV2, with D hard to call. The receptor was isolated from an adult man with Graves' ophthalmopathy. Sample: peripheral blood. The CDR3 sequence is CASRRTREETQYF. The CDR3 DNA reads TGTGCCAGCAGACGGACGAGAGAAGAGACCCAGTACTTC. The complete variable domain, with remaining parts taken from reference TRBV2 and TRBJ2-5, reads EPEVTQTPSHQVTQMGQEVILRCVPISNHLYFYWYRQILGQKVEFLVSFYNNEISEKSEIFDDQFSVERPDGSNFTLKIRSTKLEDSAMYFCASRRTREETQYFGPGTRLLVL.